A single sample gave rise to the 29 T cell receptor beta chains below, sequenced in a study of blood T cells in healthy people across ages. A second about 7 to 12 cycle PCR used barcoded and J-beta primers. TCRdb reprocessed the 5' RACE reads with MiXCR, giving one entry per CDR3 protein. Among approximately 2,000,000 distinct CDR3 sequences, about 39% were seen once, and the ten largest hold approximately 22%. Sequencing was performed on blood. The source of these receptors is a human donor in good health.

The chain recombines TRBV5-6 with TRBJ1-5; a possible D gene is TRBD1 (5 bases). Trimming pared 2 bases from V and 0 bases from J, leaving 21 bases between. This CDR3 is 19 amino acids long. Germline values: CDR1 SGHDT, CDR2 YYEEEE. CDR3 coding DNA: TGTGCCAGCAGCTTTAGGGGCGGGGCCGGATCCTATAGCAATCAGCCCCAGCATTTT. Translating it yields CASSFRGGAGSYSNQPQHF.

The genes are TRBV12-3 or TRBV12-4 and TRBJ2-7, with D possibly being TRBD1 or TRBD2 (5 bases each). This CDR3 is 13 amino acids long. V was shortened by 4 bases and J by 10 bases, with 17 bases between the two germline ends. The CDR3 reads CASSYGTLDTQYF. In DNA, the CDR3 is TGTGCCAGCAGTTATGGGACCTTAGACACCCAGTACTTC.

This clonotype was found once. The chain recombines TRBV6-2 or TRBV6-3 with TRBJ2-7; 7 bases align to TRBD2. The germline gives CDR1 MNHEY, CDR2 SVGEGT. V was clipped by 2 bases and J by 0 bases; unmatched bases: 4. This CDR3 comprises 15 residues. In DNA, the CDR3 is TGTGCCAGCAGTTACCGACGGGGGGTCTCCTACGAGCAGTACTTC. Translating gives CASSYRRGVSYEQYF.

The CDR3 nucleotides are TGTGCCAGCAGTCCGAGTAGCGGGGGGGCGGAGACCCAGTACTTC. This sequence encodes CASSPSSGGAETQYF. V is TRBV28 and J is TRBJ2-5, with 11 positions matching TRBD2. This CDR3 is 15 amino acids long. V lost 5 bases and J lost 5; bases outside the gene matches: 7. CDR1 is MDHEN, CDR2 SYDVKM, per germline.

This clonotype was seen more than once but under ten times. J is TRBJ2-7 and V is TRBV28; D might be TRBD1 (6 bases). V shed 5 bases and J shed 4 bases, with 15 bases lying between them. CDR1 and CDR2 (germline): MDHEN, SYDVKM. The CDR3 consists of 14 residues. The CDR3 loop reads CASSPGQKRYEQYF. CDR3 nucleotide sequence: TGTGCCAGCAGTCCGGGACAAAAACGATACGAGCAGTACTTC.

This clonotype appeared a few times. The chain recombines TRBV6-6 with TRBJ1-5; D gene unclear. V was clipped by 4 bases and J by 7 bases, with 11 bases between them. Germline CDR1 MNHNY, CDR2 SVGAGI (reference sequence). The CDR3 length is 13 residues. The CDR3 nucleotides read TGTGCCAGCAGTTCGGGAGCGGGACAGCCCCAGCATTTT. Its translation: CASSSGAGQPQHF.

The chain is built from TRBV20-1 and TRBJ1-5; TRBD1 agrees at 7 bases. This CDR3 is built from 17 residues. V lost 0 bases to trimming and J lost 0 bases; unmatched junction nucleotides: 8. Germline CDR1 DFQATT, CDR2 SNEGSKA (reference sequence). This chain's CDR3 is CSARENTGASSNQPQHF. As DNA, the CDR3 is TGCAGTGCTAGAGAGAATACAGGGGCTTCTAGCAATCAGCCCCAGCATTTT.

The chain uses TRBV12-3 or TRBV12-4 and TRBJ1-1, with TRBD1 as a possible D gene (5 bases). This CDR3 is 16 amino acids long. The ends were cut back, 6 bases at V and 8 bases at J, with 25 bases in the middle. The CDR3 is CASSPLIGAFGEEAFF. As DNA, the CDR3 is TGTGCCAGCAGCCCGCTGATAGGGGCGTTCGGGGAAGAAGCTTTCTTT.

This clonotype was found a few times. The CDR3 DNA reads as TGCAGTGCTTCGGGACAGCCCGGATCGGATGAGCAGTACTTC. Its translation is CSASGQPGSDEQYF. The chain links TRBV20-1 to TRBJ2-7, with 7 bases that match TRBD1. The J segment lost 7 bases and the V segment lost 5 bases, leaving 14 bases of the junction unmatched. This CDR3 has 14 amino acids. The germline CDR1 and CDR2 sequences are DFQATT and SNEGSKA (reference sequence).

This clonotype was recorded many times. The chain is built from TRBV20-1 and TRBJ2-1; no clear D. The CDR3 covers 13 residues. The V end was cut by 0 bases, the J end by 9 bases, with 12 bases between. Germline lookup yields CDR1 DFQATT and CDR2 SNEGSKA (reference sequence). This CDR3 is CSAREGKIGEQFF. In nucleotides, the CDR3 is TGCAGTGCTAGAGAGGGGAAGATTGGTGAGCAGTTCTTC.

To note about this clonotype: The junction departs from the called germline gene at one end, perhaps through a read error. The chain links TRBV7-2 to TRBJ2-3; no definite D call. Germline CDR1 is SGHTA and CDR2 is FQGNSA. The CDR3 extends over 16 amino acids. The chain's CDR3 is CASSTQTRVRTDTQYF. CDR3 DNA sequence: TGTGCCAGCAGCACACAGACCCGCGTTCGCACAGACACGCAGTATTTT.

The chain has TRBV7-2 and TRBJ2-7; 9 positions agree with TRBD2. CDR1 is SGHTA, CDR2 FQGNSA, per germline. Trimming cost V 9 bases and J 4 bases; bases outside gene matches: 7. CDR3 length: 13 residues. CDR3: CASGLAGEYEQYF. CDR3 nucleotides: TGTGCCAGTGGATTAGCGGGGGAATACGAGCAGTACTTC.

This rearrangement joins TRBV10-3 to TRBJ1-2; D is unresolved. V lost 3 bases and J 2 bases, leaving 10 bases between the germline ends. CDR3 size: 14 residues. The germline V gene encodes CDR1 ENHRY and CDR2 SYGVKD. The CDR3 nucleotides are TGTGCCATCAGTGAAGGCAGTTCCAACTATGGCTACACCTTC. It codes for CAISEGSSNYGYTF.

The gene calls are TRBV11-2 and TRBJ2-7, with D perhaps TRBD1 or TRBD2 (5 bases each). The CDR3 covers 13 residues. CDR1 SGHAT and CDR2 FQNNGV come from the germline V gene. The V end lost 3 bases, the J end lost 3 bases, and 9 bases lay between the germline ends. The CDR3 here is CASSFGTHYEQYF. The CDR3 nucleotides read TGTGCCAGCAGCTTCGGGACCCACTACGAGCAGTACTTC.

The chain combines TRBV7-2 with TRBJ2-1, with TRBD2 identical over 10 bases. The germline V gene encodes CDR1 SGHTA and CDR2 FQGNSA. V lost 11 bases, J lost 2 bases, and 9 bases stayed unmatched. This CDR3 contains 15 residues. CDR3 in amino acids: CAGIERGGAYNEQFF. CDR3 bases: TGTGCCGGCATCGAGCGGGGGGGCGCCTACAATGAGCAGTTCTTC.

The gene calls are TRBV5-1 and TRBJ2-7; possible D gene TRBD1, 5 bases. This CDR3 has 14 residues. Trimming left V 4 bases short and J 0 bases short, with 11 bases between. Germline V CDR1 and CDR2: SGHRS, YFSETQ. The CDR3 bases are TGCGCCAGCAGCGCGGACACGTACTCCTACGAGCAGTACTTC. The encoded protein is CASSADTYSYEQYF.

This clonotype was seen only a few times. The CDR3 region is CASSSASDGNTEAFF. The CDR3 DNA is TGTGCCAGCAGTTCAGCGTCCGACGGGAACACTGAAGCTTTCTTT. J is TRBJ1-1 and V is TRBV28; D is unclear. The germline gives CDR1 MDHEN, CDR2 SYDVKM. The CDR3 runs to 15 residues. Trimming took off 4 bases at V and 1 base at J, with 13 bases between the two ends.

The chain joins TRBV7-2 to TRBJ1-3; D is uncertain. This CDR3 is built from 15 residues. V dropped 0 bases and J dropped 0 bases, with 6 bases sitting between them. CDR1 is SGHTA and CDR2 is FQGNSA in the germline V gene. The CDR3 spells CASSLARSSGNTIYF. In nucleotides, the CDR3 is TGTGCCAGCAGCTTAGCGCGTAGCTCTGGAAACACCATATATTTT.

With respect to this clonotype: One end of the junction fails to match germline, which may point to a read error. This rearrangement joins TRBV20-1 to TRBJ1-1; a weak D match, TRBD1 (6 bases). Germline V gene lookup returns CDR1 DFQATT and CDR2 SNEGSKA (reference sequence). CDR3 size: 13 residues. CDR3 protein: CGLGGALNTGAFF. CDR3 DNA: TGCGGACTAGGGGGGGCTTTGAACACTGGAGCTTTCTTT.

In its sample, this clonotype was seen many times. The rearrangement joins TRBV9 to TRBJ2-5; TRBD1 aligns across 8 bases. This CDR3 is built from 15 residues. Germline CDR1 SGDLS, CDR2 YYNGEE. V dropped 4 bases and J dropped 4; count of bases not matched to a gene: 9. The CDR3: CASSRAGGEGETQYF. The CDR3 region has the DNA TGTGCCAGCAGCCGGGCAGGGGGCGAGGGAGAGACCCAGTACTTC.

This rearrangement joins TRBV6-1 to TRBJ2-6; 7 bases match TRBD1. The germline V gene has CDR1 MNHNS and CDR2 SASEGT. The CDR3 has 16 amino acids. The V and J ends lost 6 bases and 5 bases, in that order; junction bases with no gene match: 10. DNA for the CDR3: TGTGCCAGCAGGGCTCCGGGACAGCCCCGGGCCAACGTCCTGACTTTC. It is translated as CASRAPGQPRANVLTF.

This clonotype has a handful of counts. The V gene is TRBV10-3, the J gene TRBJ2-5; 7 bases are shared with TRBD1. The CDR3 extends over 14 amino acids. Per germline, CDR1 ENHRY and CDR2 SYGVKD. Losses at the gene ends were 4 bases for V and 1 base for J; bases not matched to a gene: 3. DNA of the CDR3: TGTGCCATCAGTGGGACAGGATCCCAAGAGACCCAGTACTTC. It codes for CAISGTGSQETQYF.

The V and J genes are TRBV29-1 and TRBJ2-7; tentative D call: TRBD2 (5 bases). The CDR3 length is 10 residues. Germline lookup yields CDR1 SQVTM and CDR2 ANQGSEA. V was trimmed by 6 bases and J by 5 bases, leaving 8 bases between them. The CDR3 loop reads CSVLVHEQYF. CDR3 in DNA: TGCAGCGTACTAGTCCACGAGCAGTACTTC.

J is TRBJ2-1 and V is TRBV7-9; 7 bases map to TRBD2. The trim removed 5 bases at V and 2 bases at J, leaving 6 bases unmatched. Germline V gives CDR1 SEHNR, CDR2 FQNEAQ (reference sequence). This CDR3 has 15 amino acids. CDR3 nucleotide sequence: TGTGCCAGCAGCGCGACTAGCCCAACCTACAATGAGCAGTTCTTC. Translation: CASSATSPTYNEQFF.

The CDR3 DNA reads TGTGCCAGCAGCGGCGGCGGGGCGGTTGAGCAGTACTTC. As protein: CASSGGGAVEQYF. V and J are TRBV9 and TRBJ2-7, with D possibly being TRBD2 (6 bases). Germline V gene data show CDR1 as SGDLS and CDR2 as YYNGEE. CDR3 length: 13 amino acids. Trimming removed 3 bases at V and 7 bases at J, with 14 bases between.

V gene TRBV7-9 combines with J gene TRBJ2-3; TRBD1 aligns across 9 bases. The CDR3 runs to 15 residues. J was trimmed by 5 bases and V by 4 bases; bases with no gene match: 7. Germline CDR1 and CDR2: SEHNR and FQNEAQ (reference sequence). CDR3 region: CASSSTGGSGDTQYF. Written as DNA, the CDR3 is TGTGCCAGCAGCTCTACAGGGGGCTCGGGAGATACGCAGTATTTT.

This clonotype came up once. The chain has TRBV7-8 and TRBJ2-2, with D possibly TRBD1 on 5 matching bases. Germline CDR1 and CDR2: SGHVS and FQNEAQ. CDR3 length: 14 amino acids. With 6 bases removed from V and 7 bases from J, the gap between germline ends came to 15 bases. In DNA form, the CDR3 reads TGTGCCAGCAGGAATGAACAGGACAACGGGGAGCTGTTTTTT. Its protein product is CASRNEQDNGELFF.

The genes are TRBV7-2 and TRBJ2-4; D may match TRBD1 or TRBD2 (6 bases each). The CDR3 runs to 16 residues. V was shortened by 4 bases and J by 13 bases, with 26 bases between the two germline ends. Germline V CDR1 and CDR2: SGHTA, FQGNSA. CDR3 residues: CTSSYQSGVRVREQYF. The CDR3 nucleotides are TGTACCAGCAGCTACCAATCAGGGGTTAGGGTTCGGGAGCAGTACTTC.

This clonotype showed up just a few times. The chain has TRBV29-1 and TRBJ2-7; 7 bases line up with TRBD1. V was pared by 4 bases and J by 1 base, with 4 bases of the junction left unmatched. From germline, CDR1 is SQVTM and CDR2 ANQGSEA. This CDR3 spans 13 amino acids. CDR3 sequence reads: CSVAETGSYEQYF. CDR3 nucleotides: TGCAGCGTTGCCGAGACAGGGTCCTACGAGCAGTACTTC.